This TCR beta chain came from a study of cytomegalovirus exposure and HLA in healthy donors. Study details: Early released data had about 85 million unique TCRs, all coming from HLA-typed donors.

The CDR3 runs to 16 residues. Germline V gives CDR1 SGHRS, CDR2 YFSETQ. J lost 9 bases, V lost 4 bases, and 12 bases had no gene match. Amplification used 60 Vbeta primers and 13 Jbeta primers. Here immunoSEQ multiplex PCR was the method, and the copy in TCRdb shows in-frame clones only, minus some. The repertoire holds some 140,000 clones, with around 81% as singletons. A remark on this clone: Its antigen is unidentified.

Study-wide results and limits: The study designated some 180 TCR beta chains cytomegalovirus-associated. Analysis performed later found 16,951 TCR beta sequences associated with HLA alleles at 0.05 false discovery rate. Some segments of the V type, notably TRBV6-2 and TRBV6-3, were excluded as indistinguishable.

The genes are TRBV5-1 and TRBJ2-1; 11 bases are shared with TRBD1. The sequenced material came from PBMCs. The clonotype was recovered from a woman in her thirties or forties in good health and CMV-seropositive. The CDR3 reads CASSQSPGQGVTEQFF. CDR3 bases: TGCGCCAGCAGCCAAAGCCCGGGACAGGGGGTAACTGAGCAGTTCTTC.